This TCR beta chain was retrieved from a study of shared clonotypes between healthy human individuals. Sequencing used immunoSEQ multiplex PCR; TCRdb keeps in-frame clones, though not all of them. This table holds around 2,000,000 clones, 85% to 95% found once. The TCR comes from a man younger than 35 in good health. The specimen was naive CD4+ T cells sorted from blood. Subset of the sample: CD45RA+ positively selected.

As DNA, the CDR3 is TGTGCCAGCAGCCGGACCTTAGACAGGTCCTACGAGCAGTACTTC. The encoded protein is CASSRTLDRSYEQYF. The gene calls are TRBV6-5 and TRBJ2-7; tentative D call: TRBD1 (6 bases). Deletions cut 6 bases from V and 1 base from J, with 16 bases between. Germline V gives CDR1 MNHEY, CDR2 SVGAGI. The CDR3 extends over 15 amino acids.